The 8 T cell receptor beta chains below were found in one sample sequenced in a study of T cell repertoires in cytomegalovirus infection. TCRdb fed the reads into MiXCR, producing one record per CDR3 protein. The data contain fewer than 1,000,000 distinct CDR3 sequences, less than 40% of them singletons. These TCRs are of unknown antigen specificity. Here the sequenced sample was cultured CD8+ T cells from PBMCs, taken from culture after CMV antigen stimulation. The receptor set was obtained from a human donor in good health (CMV status not recorded). Some clones in this sample may be carry-over from other donors' samples.

As DNA, the CDR3 is TGTGCCAGCAGCTCCCGGGTAGGGCGTGAGCACACTGAAGCTTTCTTT. Its translation: CASSSRVGREHTEAFF. This rearrangement joins TRBV12-3 or TRBV12-4 to TRBJ1-1; D is undetermined. The CDR3 contains 16 residues. V lost 6 bases, J lost 3 bases, and 20 bases lay in between.

The genes are TRBV12-3 or TRBV12-4 and TRBJ2-1, with TRBD1 identical over 7 bases. The CDR3 loop spans 16 amino acids. V dropped 6 bases and J dropped 0; count of bases not matched to a gene: 8. CDR3 amino acids: CASRSVDRSSYNEQFF. CDR3 sequence (DNA): TGTGCCAGCAGGTCCGTGGACAGGAGCTCCTACAATGAGCAGTTCTTC.

The J gene is TRBJ2-4, the V gene TRBV6-5; 8 bases are shared with TRBD2. The J segment lost 4 bases and the V segment lost 0 bases, leaving 5 bases of the junction unmatched. The germline V gene encodes CDR1 MNHEY and CDR2 SVGAGI. The CDR3 is made up of 16 amino acids. The CDR3 sequence: CASSYSTGGSKNIQYF. The CDR3 DNA reads as TGTGCCAGCAGTTACTCCACGGGAGGGTCAAAAAACATTCAGTACTTC.

The gene calls are TRBV28 and TRBJ2-5; D possibly uses TRBD1 or TRBD2 (7 bases each). Trimming left V 4 bases short and J 5 bases short, with 17 bases between. CDR3 size: 15 residues. Germline CDR1 is MDHEN and CDR2 is SYDVKM. DNA of the CDR3: TGTGCCAGCAGTTACCAGGGGGGGGTCGGCGAGACCCAGTACTTC. Protein: CASSYQGGVGETQYF.

This clonotype was picked up a small number of times. The chain links TRBV27 to TRBJ1-1; D might be TRBD1 (6 bases). Germline CDR1 is MNHEY and CDR2 is SMNVEV (reference sequence). CDR3 size: 17 residues. Trimming removed 5 bases at V and 2 bases at J, with 21 bases between. In DNA form, the CDR3 reads TGTGCCAGCAGTATCACAGGGCTTCGTTTGGGCAACACTGAAGCTTTCTTT. It specifies CASSITGLRLGNTEAFF.

The chain is built from TRBV27 and TRBJ1-1; D not resolved. The CDR3 loop spans 13 amino acids. Trimming took off 6 bases at V and 1 base at J, with 9 bases between the two ends. The germline CDR1 and CDR2 sequences are MNHEY and SMNVEV (reference sequence). The CDR3 nucleotides read TGTGCCAGCAGAAGTTTGGGGAACACTGAAGCTTTCTTT. Translated, it gives CASRSLGNTEAFF.

The chain couples TRBV12-3 or TRBV12-4 to TRBJ1-5; TRBD1 matches 7 bases. V lost 5 bases and J lost 5; bases outside the gene matches: 9. There are 15 residues in the CDR3. The CDR3 protein is CASSRNRGGDQPQHF. CDR3 nucleotide sequence: TGTGCCAGCAGTCGTAACAGGGGCGGTGATCAGCCCCAGCATTTT.

CDR3 DNA: TGTGCCAGCGGCCCCCCGGGGGGCTTAACTAGCACAGATACGCAGTATTTT. Translating it yields CASGPPGGLTSTDTQYF. The rearrangement uses TRBV7-3 and TRBJ2-3; D may be TRBD2 (7 bases). V gave up 8 bases and J gave up 0 bases, with 21 bases separating them. CDR1 is SGHTA, CDR2 FQGTGA, per germline. The CDR3 runs 17 residues.